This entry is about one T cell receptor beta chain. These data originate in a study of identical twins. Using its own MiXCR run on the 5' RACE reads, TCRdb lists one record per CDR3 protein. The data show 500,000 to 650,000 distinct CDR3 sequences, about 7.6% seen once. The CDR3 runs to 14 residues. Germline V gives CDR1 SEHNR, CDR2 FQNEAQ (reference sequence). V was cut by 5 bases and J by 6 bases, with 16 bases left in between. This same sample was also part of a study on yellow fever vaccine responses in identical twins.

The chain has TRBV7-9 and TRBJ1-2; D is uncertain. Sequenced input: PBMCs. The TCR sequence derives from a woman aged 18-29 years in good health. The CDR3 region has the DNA TGTGCCAGCAGCGAGAAGGCCCCTAAGGATGGCTACACCTTC. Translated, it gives CASSEKAPKDGYTF.